The sequence of this TCR beta chain was determined in a study of human thymus T cells. This table comes from immunoSEQ multiplex PCR, and its TCRdb copy is limited to in-frame clones, with some not included. The sample shows 75,000 to 90,000 clones, roughly 96% of them seen only once. During corrective heart surgery, resections were taken, and the thymus tissue came from them. Donation came from healthy Finnish infants having corrective surgery for congenital heart defects. Germline V gene lookup returns CDR1 MGHRA and CDR2 YSYEKL. The V and J ends lost 0 bases and 0 bases, in that order; junction bases with no gene match: 15. The CDR3 length is 21 residues.

The chain is built from TRBV4-1 and TRBJ2-1, with 9 positions matching TRBD2. This clonotype was sampled from a boy younger than two with a congenital heart defect but otherwise immunologically healthy. Sequenced material: thymus tissue. The CDR3 here is CASSQESARTSARSSYNEQFF. CDR3 nucleotides: TGCGCCAGCAGCCAAGAATCGGCTAGGACTAGCGCAAGAAGCTCCTACAATGAGCAGTTCTTC.